These 26 T cell receptor beta chains were sequenced from one sample in a study of blood T cell repertoires in COVID-19. Produced via immunoSEQ multiplex PCR; TCRdb's table is partial and in-frame only. Here the sample spans under 25,000 clones, over 75% being singletons. Sample: peripheral blood. The receptors come from a human donor in a cohort sampled during active COVID-19. The donor label of this sample is uncertain.

The chain joins TRBV7-9 to TRBJ1-5, with 8 bases aligning to TRBD1. The V and J ends lost 4 bases and 6 bases, in that order; junction bases with no gene match: 5. The V gene's germline CDR1 is SEHNR and CDR2 FQNEAQ (reference sequence). The length of the CDR3 is 14 residues. The DNA of the CDR3 is TGTGCCAGCAGCTCCGGACAGGGAACTCAGCCCCAGCATTTT. This sequence encodes CASSSGQGTQPQHF.

The CDR3 nucleotides are TGTGCCACCAAAATGCGGCTCCAGCGAGGGGAAGCTTTCTTT. This translates into CATKMRLQRGEAFF. V gene TRBV6-5 combines with J gene TRBJ1-1; D is unclear. This CDR3 contains 14 residues. CDR1 is MNHEY, CDR2 SVGAGI, per germline. The ends were cut back, 10 bases at V and 8 bases at J, with 23 bases in the middle.

The chain employs TRBV2 and TRBJ2-7, with D maybe TRBD1 (5 bases). The V end was cut by 4 bases, the J end by 2 bases, with 6 bases between. CDR3 size: 12 residues. Per the germline V gene, CDR1 is SNHLY and CDR2 is FYNNEI. DNA of the CDR3: TGTGCCAGCAGTGGACAGACCTACGAGCAGTACTTC. Translated, it gives CASSGQTYEQYF.

V is TRBV14 and J is TRBJ2-5; 8 nucleotides line up with TRBD1. After removal of 4 bases from V and 2 bases from J, the junction contained 6 bases not matched to a gene. Germline values: CDR1 SGHDN, CDR2 FVKESK. This CDR3 region has 15 residues. The CDR3 region is CASSLLTGVQETQYF. DNA for the CDR3: TGTGCCAGCAGCCTCTTGACAGGGGTACAAGAGACCCAGTACTTC.

On this clone itself: The junction does not match germline at one end; this may be a read error. J is TRBJ1-1 and V is TRBV5-1, with a weak D call TRBD1 (5 bases). The CDR3 contains 10 residues. Germline V gene lookup returns CDR1 SGHRS and CDR2 YFSETQ. The CDR3 DNA follows: TGCGCCAGCAGGGCGCGGGGCGCAGGCTTT. Protein product: CASRARGAGF.

The chain has TRBV5-1 and TRBJ2-7; the match to TRBD1 covers 9 bases. The CDR3 covers 14 residues. Germline V gene data show CDR1 as SGHRS and CDR2 as YFSETQ. Trimming took 4 bases from V and 2 from J; bases not matched to a gene: 4. This CDR3 reads CASSLTGGAYEQYF. The DNA of the CDR3 is TGCGCCAGCAGCCTGACAGGGGGTGCCTACGAGCAGTACTTC. The full variable domain, completed using reference TRBV5-1 and TRBJ2-7, is KAGVTQTPRYLIKTRGQQVTLSCSPISGHRSVSWYQQTPGQGLQFLFEYFSETQRNKGNFPGRFSGRQFSNSRSEMNVSTLELGDSALYLCASSLTGGAYEQYFGPGTRLTVT.

The V gene is TRBV11-2, the J gene TRBJ1-4; D perhaps matches TRBD1 (5 bases). V dropped 1 base and J dropped 8 bases, with 17 bases sitting between them. The germline V gene encodes CDR1 SGHAT and CDR2 FQNNGV. The length of the CDR3 is 16 residues. The CDR3 protein is CASSLAWGSNGEKLFF. The DNA for the CDR3 is TGTGCCAGCAGCTTAGCGTGGGGCAGCAACGGCGAAAAACTGTTTTTT. Supplemented by reference TRBV11-2 and TRBJ1-4, the full variable domain reads EAGVAQSPRYKIIEKRQSVAFWCNPISGHATLYWYQQILGQGPKLLIQFQNNGVVDDSQLPKDRFSAERLKGVDSTLKIQPAKLEDSAVYLCASSLAWGSNGEKLFFGSGTQLSVL.

The chain joins TRBV5-8 to TRBJ2-5, with 7 bases fitting TRBD1. J gave up 5 bases and V 4 bases, and 14 bases lay outside the gene matches. The CDR3 loop spans 16 amino acids. The germline V gene has CDR1 SGHTS and CDR2 YDEGEE. CDR3 region: CASSGGRAQGTETQYF. Here the CDR3 DNA reads TGTGCCAGCAGCGGGGGCCGTGCACAGGGGACGGAGACCCAGTACTTC.

This clone has just one count. The chain is built from TRBV11-3 and TRBJ2-7, with a weak D call TRBD2 (6 bases). The germline V and J ends were trimmed by 5 bases and 3 bases, with 17 bases remaining between them. The CDR3 is 15 amino acids. The germline CDR1 and CDR2 sequences are SGHNT and YENEEA. The CDR3 region is CASSLRRGKVYEQYF. CDR3 nucleotide sequence: TGTGCCAGCAGCCTGAGACGGGGGAAAGTCTACGAGCAGTACTTC. Combining the CDR3 with reference TRBV11-3 and TRBJ2-7 gives the whole variable domain EAGVVQSPRYKIIEKKQPVAFWCNPISGHNTLYWYLQNLGQGPELLIRYENEEAVDDSQLPKDRFSAERLKGVDSTLKIQPAELGDSAVYLCASSLRRGKVYEQYFGPGTRLTVT.

The chain uses TRBV6-5 and TRBJ1-1; D is uncertain. There are 13 residues in the CDR3. V shed 4 bases and J shed 2 bases, with 8 bases lying between them. Germline V CDR1 and CDR2: MNHEY, SVGAGI. This chain's CDR3 is CASSLDFNTEAFF. CDR3 sequence (DNA): TGTGCCAGCAGTTTAGATTTCAACACTGAAGCTTTCTTT.

The rearrangement joins TRBV4-2 to TRBJ1-2; 8 bases map to TRBD1. Losses at the gene ends were 2 bases for V and 2 bases for J; bases not matched to a gene: 1. There are 14 residues in the CDR3. CDR1 and CDR2 (germline): LGHNA, YNFKEQ. DNA of the CDR3: TGTGCCAGCAGCCAAACAGGGGGAAACTATGGCTACACCTTC. It is translated as CASSQTGGNYGYTF.

The chain joins TRBV7-2 to TRBJ1-4; TRBD1 might be the D (6 bases). CDR3 length: 17 amino acids. Germline V gene sequence: CDR1 SGHTA, CDR2 FQGNSA. V was shortened by 5 bases and J by 10 bases, with 26 bases between the two germline ends. The CDR3 bases are TGTGCCAGCAGCCCCGGGATTCCCGGAGGGGGGGGAGGAAAACTGTTTTTT. Translating it yields CASSPGIPGGGGGKLFF.

This chain uses TRBV9 with TRBJ1-3; a possible D gene is TRBD1 (5 bases). CDR3 length equals 16 residues. The germline V and J ends were trimmed by 3 bases and 0 bases, with 13 bases remaining between them. Per the germline V gene, CDR1 is SGDLS and CDR2 is YYNGEE. CDR3 DNA sequence: TGTGCCAGCAGCGCCGGGGGGTTTACCTCTGGAAACACCATATATTTT. This gives the protein CASSAGGFTSGNTIYF. The variable domain in full, with the rest retrieved from reference TRBV9 and TRBJ1-3, is DSGVTQTPKHLITATGQRVTLRCSPRSGDLSVYWYQQSLDQGLQFLIQYYNGEERAKGNILERFSAQQFPDLHSELNLSSLELGDSALYFCASSAGGFTSGNTIYFGEGSWLTVV.

Regarding this clone: The germline gene is not matched at one end of the junction; a read error may be the cause. V and J are TRBV18 and TRBJ2-4; no definite D call. Germline-derived CDR1 and CDR2 are KGHSH and LQKENI. This CDR3 region has 13 residues. CDR3 DNA: TGTGCCAGCTCATCACCAGCAGGAAACATTCAGTACTTC. As protein: CASSSPAGNIQYF.

The V call is TRBV11-3, the J call TRBJ2-2, with 7 bases fitting TRBD2. V lost 4 bases, J lost 7 bases, and 6 bases stayed unmatched. CDR3 length equals 14 residues. Germline loops: CDR1 SGHNT, CDR2 YENEEA. This CDR3 reads CASSSSGTVGELFF. The CDR3 DNA sequence: TGTGCCAGCAGCTCGAGCGGGACGGTCGGGGAGCTGTTTTTT.

The chain joins TRBV7-9 to TRBJ2-7, with a tentative D call TRBD2 (7 bases). Germline CDR1 reads SEHNR; CDR2 reads FQNEAQ (reference sequence). Trimming removed 5 bases from V and 7 bases from J, with 15 bases in between. The CDR3 consists of 13 residues. This CDR3 is CASSRGGGPEQYF. The CDR3 region has the DNA TGTGCCAGCAGCCGGGGCGGGGGCCCAGAGCAGTACTTC.

J is TRBJ2-7 and V is TRBV5-1, with D perhaps TRBD1 (6 bases). Trimming pared 4 bases from V and 2 bases from J, leaving 22 bases between. From germline, CDR1 is SGHRS and CDR2 YFSETQ. CDR3 length: 17 residues. Here the CDR3 reads CASSPTLRTASPYEQYF. The CDR3 nucleotides are TGCGCCAGCAGCCCCACCCTTCGGACAGCGTCTCCCTACGAGCAGTACTTC.

This clone was seen a few times. J is TRBJ1-3 and V is TRBV4-2; possibly TRBD1 for D (5 bases). Trimming took 1 base from V and 0 from J, leaving 10 bases between them. The CDR3 covers 16 residues. Per the germline V gene, CDR1 is LGHNA and CDR2 is YNFKEQ. CDR3 nucleotide sequence: TGTGCCAGCAGCCAAGTGGCGACAGACTCTGGAAACACCATATATTTT. Amino acid sequence: CASSQVATDSGNTIYF.

The rearrangement links TRBV5-1 to TRBJ1-4, with 7 positions matching TRBD1. The germline gives CDR1 SGHRS, CDR2 YFSETQ. Trimming at V came to 4 bases and at J to 8 bases, leaving 14 bases not matched to a gene. The CDR3 is 16 residues long. In nucleotides, the CDR3 is TGCGCCAGCAGCCATCGGGCGACAGGGAGTGGAGAAAAACTGTTTTTT. It specifies CASSHRATGSGEKLFF.

This clone is medium-sized (0.01 to 0.1%) within its sample. The CDR3 spells CASSYSQGTYEQYF. CDR3 bases: TGTGCCAGCAGTTACTCGCAGGGAACCTACGAGCAGTACTTC. The V call is TRBV6-5, the J call TRBJ2-7; possible D gene TRBD1, 5 bases. V lost 0 bases, J lost 2 bases, and 8 bases lay in between. CDR1 and CDR2 from the germline V gene are MNHEY and SVGAGI. The CDR3 is 14 amino acids.

The chain couples TRBV3-1 (or the pseudogene TRBV3-2) to TRBJ1-2; maybe TRBD1 (5 bases). CDR1 and CDR2 from the germline V gene are LGHDT and YNNKEL (reference sequence). Between the trimmed V and J ends, which lost 0 bases and 4 bases, there was a span of 9 bases. The CDR3 consists of 14 residues. In DNA form, the CDR3 reads TGTGCCAGCAGCCAAGATCGGCAGGGCTATGGCTACACCTTC. Translating it yields CASSQDRQGYGYTF.

This rearrangement joins TRBV5-1 to TRBJ1-1; D gene ambiguous. Germline values: CDR1 SGHRS, CDR2 YFSETQ. The CDR3 covers 16 residues. V lost 4 bases and J 4 bases, leaving 20 bases between the germline ends. The CDR3, as DNA: TGCGCCAGCAGCCCGGGATTAAGGGATTACGGCACTGAAGCTTTCTTT. It specifies CASSPGLRDYGTEAFF. Looking up the rest from reference TRBV5-1 and TRBJ1-1 gives the full variable domain: KAGVTQTPRYLIKTRGQQVTLSCSPISGHRSVSWYQQTPGQGLQFLFEYFSETQRNKGNFPGRFSGRQFSNSRSEMNVSTLELGDSALYLCASSPGLRDYGTEAFFGQGTRLTVV.

This clone was observed a few times. J is TRBJ2-7 and V is TRBV18; possibly TRBD2 for D (5 bases). V was pared by 2 bases and J by 7 bases, with 18 bases between. This CDR3 has 15 amino acids. Per the germline V gene, CDR1 is KGHSH and CDR2 is LQKENI. The CDR3 protein is CASSPISQSSGEQYF. DNA for the CDR3: TGTGCCAGCTCACCAATCTCACAGTCTTCGGGGGAGCAGTACTTC.

This rearrangement joins TRBV2 to TRBJ2-5; D uncertain. The germline CDR1 and CDR2 sequences are SNHLY and FYNNEI. The CDR3 totals 13 residues. Between the trimmed V and J ends, which lost 4 bases and 1 base, there was a span of 7 bases. In DNA, the CDR3 is TGTGCCAGCAGTGGCTACAGCCAAGAGACCCAGTACTTC. It codes for CASSGYSQETQYF.

This clone was seen more than once but under ten times. The chain links TRBV6-5 to TRBJ1-6, with D tentatively TRBD1 (6 bases). The ends were cut back, 10 bases at V and 7 bases at J, with 17 bases in the middle. Germline V gene data show CDR1 as MNHEY and CDR2 as SVGAGI. This CDR3 is built from 14 residues. CDR3 nucleotide sequence: TGTGCCACCTCCCCAGGGACATCAAATTCACCCCTCCACTTT. Translation gives CATSPGTSNSPLHF.

This chain links TRBV10-3 with TRBJ1-1, with TRBD1 identical over 7 bases. This CDR3 is 15 amino acids long. The ends lost 5 bases at V and 1 base at J; junction bases unmatched: 7. Germline CDR1 and CDR2: ENHRY and SYGVKD. The CDR3 protein is CAISPRQGRNTEAFF. The CDR3 region has the DNA TGTGCCATCAGTCCAAGACAGGGAAGGAACACTGAAGCTTTCTTT.